Many counts were recorded for the clone carrying this TCR beta chain. What it binds is not known. The junction differs from germline at one of its ends, possibly a read error. The CDR3 totals 14 residues. TCRdb analysed the RT-PCR reads with MiXCR anew, one entry per CDR3 protein. The sample lists fewer than 750,000 distinct CDR3 sequences; 11% to 15% were seen once. The data belong to a study of response to subunit inactivated influenza vaccine. Study-wide results and limits: That few new T cells are recruited by each seasonal influenza vaccination was the authors' suggestion.

The source was PBMCs from blood, collected less than 13 days after vaccination. V and J are TRBV12-3 or TRBV12-4 and TRBJ2-7; D tentatively fits TRBD1 or TRBD2 (5 bases each). This receptor was taken from a man aged 50-59 years who received an inactivated influenza vaccine. The CDR3 region has the DNA TGTGCCAGCAGTTTGTGGGACGGCTCCAACGAGCAGTACTTC. Protein product: CASSLWDGSNEQYF.